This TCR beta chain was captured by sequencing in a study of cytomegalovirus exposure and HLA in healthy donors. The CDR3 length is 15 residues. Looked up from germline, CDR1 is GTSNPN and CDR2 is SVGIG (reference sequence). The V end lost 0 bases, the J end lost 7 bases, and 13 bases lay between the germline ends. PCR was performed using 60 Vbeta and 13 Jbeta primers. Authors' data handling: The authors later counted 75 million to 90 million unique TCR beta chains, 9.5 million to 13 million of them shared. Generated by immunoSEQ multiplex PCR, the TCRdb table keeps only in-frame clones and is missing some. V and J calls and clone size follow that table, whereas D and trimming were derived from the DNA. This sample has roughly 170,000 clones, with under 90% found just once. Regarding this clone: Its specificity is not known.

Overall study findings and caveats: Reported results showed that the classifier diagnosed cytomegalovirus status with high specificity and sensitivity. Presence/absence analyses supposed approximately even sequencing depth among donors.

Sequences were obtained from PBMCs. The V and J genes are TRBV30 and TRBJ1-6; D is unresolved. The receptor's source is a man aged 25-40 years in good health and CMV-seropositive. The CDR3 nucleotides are TGTGCCTGGAGTGTGAATCGAGGGCCGAATTCACCCCTCCACTTT. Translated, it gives CAWSVNRGPNSPLHF. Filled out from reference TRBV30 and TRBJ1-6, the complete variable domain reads SQTIHQWPATLVQPVGSPLSLECTVEGTSNPNLYWYRQAAGRGLQLLFYSVGIGQISSEVPQNLSASRPQDRQFILSSKKLLLSDSGFYLCAWSVNRGPNSPLHFGNGTRLTVT.